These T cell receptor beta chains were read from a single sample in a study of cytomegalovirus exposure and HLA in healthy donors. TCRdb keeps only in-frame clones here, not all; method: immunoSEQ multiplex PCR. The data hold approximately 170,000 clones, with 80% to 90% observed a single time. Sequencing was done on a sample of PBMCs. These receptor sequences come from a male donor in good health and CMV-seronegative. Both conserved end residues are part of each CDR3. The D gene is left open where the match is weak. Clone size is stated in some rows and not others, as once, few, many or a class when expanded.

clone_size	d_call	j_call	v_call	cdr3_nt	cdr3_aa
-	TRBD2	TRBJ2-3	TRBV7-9	TGTGCCAGCAGCCAATGGGGCGGACTAGCGGGAGTGTCAGATACGCAGTATTTT	CASSQWGGLAGVSDTQYF
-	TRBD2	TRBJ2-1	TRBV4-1	TGCGCCAGCAGCCAAGATTCGGGACTAGCGGGGGGCTCCTACAATGAGCAGTTCTTC	CASSQDSGLAGGSYNEQFF
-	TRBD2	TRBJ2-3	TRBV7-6	TGTGCCAGCAGCCTCGGGGGCGGGAGGAAAACAGATACGCAGTATTTT	CASSLGGGRKTDTQYF
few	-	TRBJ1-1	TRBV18	TGTGCCAGCTCACCAACACAGGGAGTGCACACTGAAGCTTTCTTT	CASSPTQGVHTEAFF
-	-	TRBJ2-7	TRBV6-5	TGTGCCAGCAGTACCCTCGGGACTCCCTACGAGCAGTACTTC	CASSTLGTPYEQYF
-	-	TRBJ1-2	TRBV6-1	TGTGCCAGCAGTGAAGGGGGGCCTTGGGATGGCTACACCTTC	CASSEGGPWDGYTF
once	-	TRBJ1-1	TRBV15	TGTGCCACCAGCAGGGAACAGATGAACACTGAAGCTTTCTTT	CATSREQMNTEAFF
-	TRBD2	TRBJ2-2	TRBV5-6	TGTGCCAGCAGTCCCGCGGGGGTTCGCACCGGGGAGCTGTTTTTT	CASSPAGVRTGELFF
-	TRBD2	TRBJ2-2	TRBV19	TGTGCCAGTAGACCCCGGACTAGCGGTAACACCGGGGAGCTGTTTTTT	CASRPRTSGNTGELFF
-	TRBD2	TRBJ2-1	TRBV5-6	TGTGCCAGCAGCTTGGAGGTTAGCGGGAGGAATGAGCAGCTCTTC	CASSLEVSGRNEQLF
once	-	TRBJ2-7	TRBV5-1	TGCGCCAGCAGCTTACAGGGTGAGCAGTACTTC	CASSLQGEQYF
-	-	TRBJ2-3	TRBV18	TGTGCCAGCTCACCTGTATCGGCAGGGACAGATACGCAGTATTTT	CASSPVSAGTDTQYF
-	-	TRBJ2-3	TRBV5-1	TGCGCCAGCAGAAAGGGGCTGGAGAGCACAGATACGCAGTATTTT	CASRKGLESTDTQYF
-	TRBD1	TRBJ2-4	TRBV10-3	TGTGCCATCAGCGACAGGGGGCAGAACATTCAGTACTTC	CAISDRGQNIQYF
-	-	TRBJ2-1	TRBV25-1	TGTGCCAGCAGTGAATTCGGAGACAATGAGCAGTTCTTC	CASSEFGDNEQFF
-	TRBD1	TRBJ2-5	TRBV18	TGTGCCAGCTCAAGGACAGGGGGTCAAGAGACCCAGTACTTC	CASSRTGGQETQYF
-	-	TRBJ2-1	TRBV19	TGTGCCAGTAGTACAGGGCTTGAGCAGTTCTTC	CASSTGLEQFF
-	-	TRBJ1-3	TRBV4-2	TGTGCCAGCAGCCAAGATACACAGTTTGGAAACACCATATATTTT	CASSQDTQFGNTIYF
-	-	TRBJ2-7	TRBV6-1	TGTGCCAGCAGTTTATCACAGGGCGACGAGCAGTACTTC	CASSLSQGDEQYF
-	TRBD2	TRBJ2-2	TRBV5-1	TGCGCCAGCAGCTTGGGAACGGGAGGCTCAGGAACCGGGGAGCTGTTTTTT	CASSLGTGGSGTGELFF
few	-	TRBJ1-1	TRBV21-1	TGTGCCAGCAGCACAGGACAGGGGACTTTCTTT	CASSTGQGTFF
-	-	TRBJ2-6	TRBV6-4	TGTGCCAGCAGTAGAGCGGGTGGGGCCAACGTCCTGACTTTC	CASSRAGGANVLTF
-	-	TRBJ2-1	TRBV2	TGTGCCAGCAGCCTAGTTTTGATTGGAATTATTTACAATGAGCAGTTCTTC	CASSLVLIGIIYNEQFF
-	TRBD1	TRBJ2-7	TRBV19	TGTGCCAGTAGTATCTCGACAGGGGGATACGAGCAGTACTTC	CASSISTGGYEQYF
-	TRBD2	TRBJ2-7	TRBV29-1	TGCAGCGTTGAATGGCCTAGCGGGAGTCTTGGCGAGCAGTACTTC	CSVEWPSGSLGEQYF
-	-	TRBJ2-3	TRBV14	TGTGCCAGCAGCCAAGTCGGGGGTACTAGCACAGATACGCAGTATTTT	CASSQVGGTSTDTQYF
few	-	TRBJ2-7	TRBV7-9	TGTGCCAGCAGCTTCGGGTCCCGAGGGACCTACGAGCAGTACTTC	CASSFGSRGTYEQYF
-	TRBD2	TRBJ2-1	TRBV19	TGTGCCACAACAACCCTGGGAAGCGGGAGGAAACATGAGCAGTTCTTC	CATTTLGSGRKHEQFF
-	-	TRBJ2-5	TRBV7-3	TGTGCCAGCAGCTTAGGCCCCTCAGGGCCCGAGACCCAGTACTTC	CASSLGPSGPETQYF
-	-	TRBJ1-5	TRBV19	TGTGCCAGTAGTTCAAAACCCCAGGGGACCCCGGTCAATCAGCCCCAGCATTTT	CASSSKPQGTPVNQPQHF
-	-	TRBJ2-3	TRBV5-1	TGCGCCAGCAGGGGCGGGACGGGGAGCACAGATACGCAGTATTTT	CASRGGTGSTDTQYF
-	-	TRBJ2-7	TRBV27	TGTGCCAGCAGTTCCGCCACTAGGAGGGAGCAGTACTTC	CASSSATRREQYF
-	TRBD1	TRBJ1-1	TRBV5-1	TGCGCCAGCAGCTCAGGACAGGGGGTAGTTAGAACTGAAGCTTTCTTT	CASSSGQGVVRTEAFF
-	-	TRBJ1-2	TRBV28	TGTGCCTCGAAGCGAGAGAGCAGAAACTATGGCTACACCTTC	CASKRESRNYGYTF
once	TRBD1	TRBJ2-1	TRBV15	TGTGCCACCAGCAGAGAAGGGACAGCCTACAATGAGCAGTTCTTC	CATSREGTAYNEQFF
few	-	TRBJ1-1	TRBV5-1	TGCGCCAGCAGCTTGGAACAGGATTACACTGAAGCTTTCTTT	CASSLEQDYTEAFF
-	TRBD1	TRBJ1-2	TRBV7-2	TGTGCCAGCAGCAATGACAGGGGGCGGGTTGTTGGCTACACCTTC	CASSNDRGRVVGYTF
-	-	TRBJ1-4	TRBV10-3	TGTGCCATCAGTGAAGCCCAGGGAACAACTAATGAAAAACTGTTTTTT	CAISEAQGTTNEKLFF
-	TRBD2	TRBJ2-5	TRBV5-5	TGTGCCAGCAGCGACCTCGGGGGGGCGGAGACCCAGTACTTC	CASSDLGGAETQYF
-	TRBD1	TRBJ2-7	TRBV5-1	TGCGCCAGCAGCCCAGCCGGGACAGGGGTACTCGAGCAGTACTTC	CASSPAGTGVLEQYF
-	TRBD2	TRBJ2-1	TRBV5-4	TGTGCCAGCAGCTTGCTAGCGGGGGAGCAGTTCTTC	CASSLLAGEQFF
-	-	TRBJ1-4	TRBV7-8	TGTGCCAGCAGCTTACTTGGGGGCGGTGAAAAACTGTTTTTT	CASSLLGGGEKLFF
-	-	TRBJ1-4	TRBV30	TGTGCCTGGAGTGGGGGGGTTGGTGAAAAACTGTTTTTT	CAWSGGVGEKLFF
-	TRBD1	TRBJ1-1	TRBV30	TGTGCCTGGAGTTCAGTCGGACAGGGGGCTTTCACTGAAGCTTTCTTT	CAWSSVGQGAFTEAFF
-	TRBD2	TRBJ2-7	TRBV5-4	TGTGCCAGCAGCTTGGTCCTAGCGGGAGAGCAGTACTTC	CASSLVLAGEQYF